Below, one T cell receptor beta chain is given with its context. This sample stems from a study of Ad26.COV2.S vaccination and SARS-CoV-2 variants. Treatment denoted: around 19 received Ad26.COV2.S at low or high dose, single or two shots; about 5 received placebo; per-sample allocation not given. Samples analyzed were those drawn on day 63 after the first vaccine or placebo injection. Data came from immunoSEQ multiplex PCR; TCRdb stores just in-frame clones and leaves some out. The sample shows about 400,000 clones, approximately 90% of them seen only once. This CDR3 comprises 15 residues. Germline V gives CDR1 MGHRA, CDR2 YSYEKL. The germline V and J ends were trimmed by 4 bases and 0 bases, with 9 bases remaining between them.

This TCR derives from a person aged 18-60 years who received the Ad26.COV2.S COVID-19 vaccine or a placebo. The rearrangement links TRBV4-1 to TRBJ1-4, with a possible D match to TRBD1 (5 bases). The sequenced sample was peripheral blood, obtained in a trial of Ad26.COV2.S vaccine versus placebo. The chain's CDR3 is CASSPKGTTNEKLFF. The CDR3 nucleotides are TGCGCCAGCAGCCCGAAGGGGACAACTAATGAAAAACTGTTTTTT.